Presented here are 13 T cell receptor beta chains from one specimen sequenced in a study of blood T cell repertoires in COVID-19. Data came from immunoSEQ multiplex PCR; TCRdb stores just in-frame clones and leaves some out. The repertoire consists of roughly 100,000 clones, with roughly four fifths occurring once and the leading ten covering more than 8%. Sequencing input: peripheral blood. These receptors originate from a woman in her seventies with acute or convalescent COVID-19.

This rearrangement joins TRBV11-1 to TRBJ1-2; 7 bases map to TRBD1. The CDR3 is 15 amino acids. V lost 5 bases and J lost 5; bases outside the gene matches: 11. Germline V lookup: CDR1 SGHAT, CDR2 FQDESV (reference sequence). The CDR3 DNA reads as TGTGCCAGCAGCCCATTCCTCTTACAGGGGTATGGCTACACCTTC. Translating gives CASSPFLLQGYGYTF.

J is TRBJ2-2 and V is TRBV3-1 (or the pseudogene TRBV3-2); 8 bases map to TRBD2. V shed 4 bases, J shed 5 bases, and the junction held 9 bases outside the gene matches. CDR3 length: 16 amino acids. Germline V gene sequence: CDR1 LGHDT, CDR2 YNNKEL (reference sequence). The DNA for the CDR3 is TGTGCCAGCAGCCCCCCCCCGGGAGGGGCGACCGGGGAGCTGTTTTTT. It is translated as CASSPPPGGATGELFF.

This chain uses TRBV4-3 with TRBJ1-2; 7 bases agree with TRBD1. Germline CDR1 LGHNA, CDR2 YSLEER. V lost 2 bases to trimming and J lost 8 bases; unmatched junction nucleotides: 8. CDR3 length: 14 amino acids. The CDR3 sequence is CASSQQTGRQGYTF. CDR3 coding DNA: TGCGCCAGCAGCCAACAGACAGGGCGGCAGGGCTACACCTTC.

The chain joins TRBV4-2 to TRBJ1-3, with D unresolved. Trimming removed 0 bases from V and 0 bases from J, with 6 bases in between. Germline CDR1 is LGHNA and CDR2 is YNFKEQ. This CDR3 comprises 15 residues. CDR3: CASSQDTGSGNTIYF. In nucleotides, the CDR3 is TGTGCCAGCAGCCAAGATACGGGCTCTGGAAACACCATATATTTT.

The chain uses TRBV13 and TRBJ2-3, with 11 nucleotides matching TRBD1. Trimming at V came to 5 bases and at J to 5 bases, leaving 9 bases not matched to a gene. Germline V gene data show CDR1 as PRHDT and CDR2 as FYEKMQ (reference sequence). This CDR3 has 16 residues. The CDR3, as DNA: TGTGCCAGCAGCGAAGGGACAGGGGGTACAGGAGATACGCAGTATTTT. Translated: CASSEGTGGTGDTQYF.

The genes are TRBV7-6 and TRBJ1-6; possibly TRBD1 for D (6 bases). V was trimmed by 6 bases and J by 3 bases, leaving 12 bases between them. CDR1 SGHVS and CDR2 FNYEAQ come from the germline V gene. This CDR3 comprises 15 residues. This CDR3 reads CASSSQGHYNSPLHF. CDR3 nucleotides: TGTGCCAGCAGTTCTCAGGGACACTATAATTCACCCCTCCACTTT.

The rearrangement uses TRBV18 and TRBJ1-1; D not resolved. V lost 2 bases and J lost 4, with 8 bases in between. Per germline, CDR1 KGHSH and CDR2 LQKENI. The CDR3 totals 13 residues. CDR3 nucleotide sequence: TGTGCCAGCTCACCAATAACCGGCACTGAAGCTTTCTTT. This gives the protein CASSPITGTEAFF.

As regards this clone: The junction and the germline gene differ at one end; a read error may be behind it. CDR3 sequence: CASSPQGLGPPPTGNTIYF. DNA of the CDR3: TGTGCCAGCTCTCCACAGGGGTTGGGGCCACCCCCGACTGGAAACACCATATATTTT. The V call is TRBV18, the J call TRBJ1-3, with 7 bases aligning to TRBD1. Per the germline V gene, CDR1 is KGHSH and CDR2 is LQKENI. This CDR3 spans 19 amino acids.

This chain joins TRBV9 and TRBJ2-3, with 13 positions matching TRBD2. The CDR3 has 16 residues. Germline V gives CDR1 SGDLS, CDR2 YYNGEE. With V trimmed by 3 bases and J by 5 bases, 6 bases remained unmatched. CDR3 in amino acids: CASSARLAGGRDTQYF. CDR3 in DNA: TGTGCCAGCAGCGCCCGACTAGCGGGGGGCAGAGATACGCAGTATTTT.

CDR3 region: CASSSGGQGRNEQFF. The CDR3 DNA sequence: TGTGCCAGCAGCTCGGGAGGACAGGGGCGTAATGAGCAGTTCTTC. The chain is built from TRBV11-3 and TRBJ2-1, with 9 bases identical to TRBD1. This CDR3 spans 15 amino acids. The V segment lost 4 bases and the J segment 7 bases; nucleotides outside the gene matches: 8. The V gene's germline CDR1 is SGHNT and CDR2 YENEEA.

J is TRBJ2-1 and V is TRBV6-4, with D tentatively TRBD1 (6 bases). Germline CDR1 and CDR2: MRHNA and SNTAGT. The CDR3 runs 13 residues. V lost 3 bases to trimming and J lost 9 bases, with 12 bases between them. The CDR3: CASSEIQGGEQFF. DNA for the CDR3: TGTGCCAGCAGTGAAATACAGGGTGGTGAGCAGTTCTTC.

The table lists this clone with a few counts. As DNA, the CDR3 is TGCGCCAGCAGCTCCGGGACTAGCGGGAGGTCGGAGTACTTC. This codes for CASSSGTSGRSEYF. V and J are TRBV5-1 and TRBJ2-7; TRBD2 matches 15 bases. This CDR3 is 14 amino acids long. Trimming took 3 bases from V and 11 from J; bases not matched to a gene: 6. From germline, CDR1 is SGHRS and CDR2 YFSETQ. Complete variable domain (other parts from reference TRBV5-1 and TRBJ2-7): KAGVTQTPRYLIKTRGQQVTLSCSPISGHRSVSWYQQTPGQGLQFLFEYFSETQRNKGNFPGRFSGRQFSNSRSEMNVSTLELGDSALYLCASSSGTSGRSEYFGPGTRLTVT.

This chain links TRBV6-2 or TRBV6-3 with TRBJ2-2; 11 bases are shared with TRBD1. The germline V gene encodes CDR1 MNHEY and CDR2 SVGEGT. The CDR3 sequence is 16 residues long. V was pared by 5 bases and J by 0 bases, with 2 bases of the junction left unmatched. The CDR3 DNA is TGTGCCAGCAGTACGGGACAGGGGGCGAACACCGGGGAGCTGTTTTTT. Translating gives CASSTGQGANTGELFF.